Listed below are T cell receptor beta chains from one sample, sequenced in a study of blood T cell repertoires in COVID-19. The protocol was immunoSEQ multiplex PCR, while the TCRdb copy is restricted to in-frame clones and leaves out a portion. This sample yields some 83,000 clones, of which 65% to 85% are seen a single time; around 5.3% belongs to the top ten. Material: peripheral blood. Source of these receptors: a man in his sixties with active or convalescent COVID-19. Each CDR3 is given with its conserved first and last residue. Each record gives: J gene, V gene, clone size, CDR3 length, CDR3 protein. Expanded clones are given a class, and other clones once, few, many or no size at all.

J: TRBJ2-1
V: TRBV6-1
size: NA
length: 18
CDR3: CASSEEVLLGGANNEQFF

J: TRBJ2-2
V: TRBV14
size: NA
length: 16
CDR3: CASRRTSGGLTGELFF

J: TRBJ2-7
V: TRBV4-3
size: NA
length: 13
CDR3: CASSQDRGSEQYF

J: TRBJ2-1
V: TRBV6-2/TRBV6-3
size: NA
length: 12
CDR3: CASSYEGGEQFF

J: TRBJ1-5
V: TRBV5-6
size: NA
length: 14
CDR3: CASSLAVTNQPQHF

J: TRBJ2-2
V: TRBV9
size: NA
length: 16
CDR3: CASSVSSGGNTGELFF

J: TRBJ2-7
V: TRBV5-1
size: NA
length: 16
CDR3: CASSLGDRGMFHEQYF

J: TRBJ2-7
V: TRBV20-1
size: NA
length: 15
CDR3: CSASPQGNPAYEQYF

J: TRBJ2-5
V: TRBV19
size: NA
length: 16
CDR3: CASSRSMQAIQETQYF

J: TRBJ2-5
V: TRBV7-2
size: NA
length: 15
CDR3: CASSGYGQGRETQYF

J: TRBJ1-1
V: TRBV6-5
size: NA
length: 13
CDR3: CASRAGRHTEAFF

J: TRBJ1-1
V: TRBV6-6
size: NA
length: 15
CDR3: CASITGGGLRTEAFF

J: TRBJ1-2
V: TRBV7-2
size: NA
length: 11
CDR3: CASSTGGGYTF

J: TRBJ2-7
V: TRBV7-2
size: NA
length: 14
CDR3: CASSLDSGYYEQYF

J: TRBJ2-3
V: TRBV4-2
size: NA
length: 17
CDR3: CASSQEEVGVGTDTQYF

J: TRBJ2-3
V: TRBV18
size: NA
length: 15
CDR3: CASPAGTGSGNTQYF

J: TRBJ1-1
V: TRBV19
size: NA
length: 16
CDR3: CASSIVGSRGGTEAFF

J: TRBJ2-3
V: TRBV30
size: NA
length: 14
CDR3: CAWSVGGMTDTQYF

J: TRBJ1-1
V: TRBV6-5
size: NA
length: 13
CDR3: CASSYEGGTEAFF

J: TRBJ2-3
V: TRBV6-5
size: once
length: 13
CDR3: CASSYPGTDTQYF

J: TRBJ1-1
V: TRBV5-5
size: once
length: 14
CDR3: CASSFGHLNTEAFF

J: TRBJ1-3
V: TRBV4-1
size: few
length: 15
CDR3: CASSQSGQGGNTIYF

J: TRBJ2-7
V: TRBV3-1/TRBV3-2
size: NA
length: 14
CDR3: CASSQDRRAYEQYF

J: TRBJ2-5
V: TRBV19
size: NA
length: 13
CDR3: CASSIWGRETQYF

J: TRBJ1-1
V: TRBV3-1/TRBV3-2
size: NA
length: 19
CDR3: CASSTFPPGKGQTNTEAFF

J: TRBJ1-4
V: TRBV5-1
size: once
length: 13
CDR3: CASSLGGQGILFF

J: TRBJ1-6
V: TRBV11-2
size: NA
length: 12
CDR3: CASSAGGTPLHF

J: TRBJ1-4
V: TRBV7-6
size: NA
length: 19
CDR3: CASSLAFRGRRATNEKLFF

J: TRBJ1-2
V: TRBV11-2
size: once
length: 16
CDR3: CASSSLKGLGLYGYTF

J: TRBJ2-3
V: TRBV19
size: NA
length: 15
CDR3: CASRLTGTSTDTQYF

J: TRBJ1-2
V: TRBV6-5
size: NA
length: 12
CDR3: CASSYRGSGYTF

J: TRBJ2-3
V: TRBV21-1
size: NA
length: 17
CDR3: CASSKILAGGGGDTQYF

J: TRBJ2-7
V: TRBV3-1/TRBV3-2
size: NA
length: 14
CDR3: CASSSPEAPYEQYF

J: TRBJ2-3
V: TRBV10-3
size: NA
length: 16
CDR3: CAISVARGASTDTQYF

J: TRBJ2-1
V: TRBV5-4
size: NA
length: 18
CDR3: CASSLVGGVASSYNEQFF

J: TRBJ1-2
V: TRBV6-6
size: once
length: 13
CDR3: CASSPQGDYGYTF

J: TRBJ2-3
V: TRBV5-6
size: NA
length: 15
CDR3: CASSLSGTALDTQYF

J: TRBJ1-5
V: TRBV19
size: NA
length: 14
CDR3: CASSNRELNQPQHF

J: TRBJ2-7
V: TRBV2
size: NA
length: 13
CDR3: CASSELAGVEQYF

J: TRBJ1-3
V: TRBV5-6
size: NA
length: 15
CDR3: CASSLGARAGNTIYF

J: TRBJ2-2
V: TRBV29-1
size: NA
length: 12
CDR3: CSGRLNTGELFF

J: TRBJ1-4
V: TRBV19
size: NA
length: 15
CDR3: CASSIFSGNHEKLFF

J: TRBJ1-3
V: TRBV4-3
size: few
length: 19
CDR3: CASSFNSPFAGSSGNTIYF

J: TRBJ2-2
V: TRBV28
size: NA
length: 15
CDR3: CASSLIAGDGGELFF

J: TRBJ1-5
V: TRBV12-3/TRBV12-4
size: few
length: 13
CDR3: CASSATGNQPQHF

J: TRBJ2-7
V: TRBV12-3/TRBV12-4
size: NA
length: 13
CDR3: CASSSLRAYEQYF

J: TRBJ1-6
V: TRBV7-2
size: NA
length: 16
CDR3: CASSLATNRNNSPLHF

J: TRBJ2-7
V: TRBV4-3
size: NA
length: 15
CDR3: CASSQPWTPSYEQYF

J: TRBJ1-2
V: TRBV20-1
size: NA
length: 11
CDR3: CSAQSNYGYTF